This T cell receptor beta chain was sequenced in a study of shared clonotypes between healthy human individuals. Sequenced by immunoSEQ multiplex PCR; TCRdb stores in-frame clones only, minus some. The sample carries about 2.4 million clones, approximately 93% recorded once. V was clipped by 0 bases and J by 6 bases, with 13 bases between them. Germline CDR1 reads SGHNT; CDR2 reads YYREEE (reference sequence). There are 14 residues in the CDR3. Sequenced sample: naive CD4+ T cells from PBMCs. As for subset: CD45RA+ positively selected. The V and J genes are TRBV5-4 and TRBJ2-7, with D possibly TRBD1 on 5 matching bases. The clonotype originates from a man younger than 35 in good health. Some clones in this sample may be carry-over from other donors' samples. The DNA for the CDR3 is TGTGCCAGCAGCTTGGGTCCTCGGCAGGGCGAGCAGTACTTC. Its translation: CASSLGPRQGEQYF.